This TCR beta chain was identified in a study of T-cell memory formation after mild COVID-19. Study information: Clusters were largely donor specific.

V was trimmed by 1 base and J by 7 bases, leaving 8 bases between them. The CDR3 covers 13 residues. MiXCR, run by TCRdb on the 5' RACE reads, gives a single entry per CDR3 protein. The data show about 84,000 distinct CDR3 sequences, over 11% seen once. This clonotype has only a few counts. The V and J genes are TRBV12-3 or TRBV12-4 and TRBJ2-1; D gene unclear. The TCR originated in an adult woman who had mild COVID-19 (a few samples of this study predate the infection). Cell type and time point are not known. The sequencing input was PBMCs or a T cell subset sorted from them (not recorded which). The CDR3 sequence: CASSLVTSNEQFF. The CDR3 DNA reads as TGTGCCAGCAGTTTAGTAACCTCAAATGAGCAGTTCTTC.